This T cell receptor (beta chain) was retrieved from a study of cytomegalovirus exposure and HLA in healthy donors. Study observations and caveats: Sequencing depth roughly uniform across donors was assumed in presence/absence analyses.

PCR involved 60 Vbeta and 13 Jbeta primers. Produced via immunoSEQ multiplex PCR; TCRdb's table is partial and in-frame only. Among about 95,000 clones listed, around four fifths were seen once. For this clone: The antigen remains unidentified.

Unmatched junction bases numbered 8, after V lost 4 bases and J lost 3 bases. Germline CDR1 reads WNHNN; CDR2 reads SYGVQD (reference sequence). The length of the CDR3 is 16 residues. The rearrangement links TRBV10-1 to TRBJ2-1; 8 nucleotides agree with TRBD1. Sequencing was performed on PBMCs. The sequence derives from a man aged 25 to 40 in good health and CMV-seropositive. In DNA, the CDR3 is TGCGCCAGCAGTGCGGGGACAGGAGAGCTCTACAATGAGCAGTTCTTC. Protein product: CASSAGTGELYNEQFF.